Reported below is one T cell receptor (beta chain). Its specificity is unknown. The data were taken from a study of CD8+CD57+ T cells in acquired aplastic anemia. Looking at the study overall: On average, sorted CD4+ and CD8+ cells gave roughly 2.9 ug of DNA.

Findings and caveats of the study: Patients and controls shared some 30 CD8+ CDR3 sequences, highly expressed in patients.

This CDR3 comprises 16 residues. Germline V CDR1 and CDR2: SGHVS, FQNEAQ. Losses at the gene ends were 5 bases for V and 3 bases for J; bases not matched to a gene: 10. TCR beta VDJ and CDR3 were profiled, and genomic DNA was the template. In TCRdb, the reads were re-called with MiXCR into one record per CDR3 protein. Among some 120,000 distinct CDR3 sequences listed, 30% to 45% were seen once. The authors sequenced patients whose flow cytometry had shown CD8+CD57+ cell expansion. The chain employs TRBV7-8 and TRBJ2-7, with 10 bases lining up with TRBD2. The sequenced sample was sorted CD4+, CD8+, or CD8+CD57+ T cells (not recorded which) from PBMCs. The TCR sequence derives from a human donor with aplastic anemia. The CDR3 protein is CASSPRRLAGYYEQYF. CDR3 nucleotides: TGTGCCAGCAGCCCCCGACGACTAGCGGGTTACTACGAGCAGTACTTC.